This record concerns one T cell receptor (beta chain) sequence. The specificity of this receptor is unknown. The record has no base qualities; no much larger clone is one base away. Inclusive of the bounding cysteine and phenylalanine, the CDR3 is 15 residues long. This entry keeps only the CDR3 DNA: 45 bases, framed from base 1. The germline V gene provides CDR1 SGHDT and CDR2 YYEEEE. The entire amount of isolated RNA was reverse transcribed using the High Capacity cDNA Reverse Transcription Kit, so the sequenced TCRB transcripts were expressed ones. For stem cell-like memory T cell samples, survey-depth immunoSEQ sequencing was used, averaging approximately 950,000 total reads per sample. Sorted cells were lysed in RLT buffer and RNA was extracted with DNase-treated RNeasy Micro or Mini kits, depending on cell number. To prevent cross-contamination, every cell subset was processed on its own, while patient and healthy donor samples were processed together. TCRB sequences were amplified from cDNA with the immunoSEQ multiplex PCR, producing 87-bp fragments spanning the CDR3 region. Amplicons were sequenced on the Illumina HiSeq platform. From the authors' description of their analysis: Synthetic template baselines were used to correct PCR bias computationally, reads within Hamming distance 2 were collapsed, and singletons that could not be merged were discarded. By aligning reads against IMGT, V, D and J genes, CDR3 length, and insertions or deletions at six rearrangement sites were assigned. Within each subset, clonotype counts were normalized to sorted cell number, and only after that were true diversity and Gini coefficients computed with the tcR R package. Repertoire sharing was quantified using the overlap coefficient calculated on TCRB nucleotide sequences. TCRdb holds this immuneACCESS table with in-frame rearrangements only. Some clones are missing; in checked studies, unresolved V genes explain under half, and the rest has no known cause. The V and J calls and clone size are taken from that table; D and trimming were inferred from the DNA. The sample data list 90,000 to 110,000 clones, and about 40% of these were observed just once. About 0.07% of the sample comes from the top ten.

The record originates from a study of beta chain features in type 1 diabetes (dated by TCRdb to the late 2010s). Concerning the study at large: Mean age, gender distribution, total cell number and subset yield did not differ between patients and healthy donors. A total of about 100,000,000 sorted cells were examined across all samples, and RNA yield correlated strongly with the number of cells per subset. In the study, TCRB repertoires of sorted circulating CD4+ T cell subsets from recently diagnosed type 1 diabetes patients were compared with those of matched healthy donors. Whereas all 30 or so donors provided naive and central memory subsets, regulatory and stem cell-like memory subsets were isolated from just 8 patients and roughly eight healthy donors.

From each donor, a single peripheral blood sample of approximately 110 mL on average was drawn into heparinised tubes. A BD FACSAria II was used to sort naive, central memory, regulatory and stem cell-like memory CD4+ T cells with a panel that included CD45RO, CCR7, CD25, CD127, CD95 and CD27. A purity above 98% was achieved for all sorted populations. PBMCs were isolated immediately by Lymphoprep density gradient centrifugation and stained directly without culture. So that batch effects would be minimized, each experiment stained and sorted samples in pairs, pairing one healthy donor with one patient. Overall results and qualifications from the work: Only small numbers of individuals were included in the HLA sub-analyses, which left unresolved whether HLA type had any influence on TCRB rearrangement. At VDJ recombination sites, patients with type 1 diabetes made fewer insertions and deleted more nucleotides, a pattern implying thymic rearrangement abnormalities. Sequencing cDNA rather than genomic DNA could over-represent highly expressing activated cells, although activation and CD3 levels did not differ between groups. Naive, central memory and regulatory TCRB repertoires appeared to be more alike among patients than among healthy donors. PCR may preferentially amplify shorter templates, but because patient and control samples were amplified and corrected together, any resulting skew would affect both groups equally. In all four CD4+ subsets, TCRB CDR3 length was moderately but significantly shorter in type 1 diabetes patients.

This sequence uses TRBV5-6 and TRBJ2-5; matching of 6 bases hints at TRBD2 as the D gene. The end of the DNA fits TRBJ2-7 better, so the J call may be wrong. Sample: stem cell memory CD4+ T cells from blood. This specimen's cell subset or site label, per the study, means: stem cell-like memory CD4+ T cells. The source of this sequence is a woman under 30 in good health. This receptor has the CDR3 CASTGTPLQYYEQYF. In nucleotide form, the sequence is TGTGCCAGCACCGGGACTCCCCTACAATACTACGAGCAGTACTTC.